What follows are 10 T cell receptor beta chains derived from one specimen sequenced in a study of radiation and T cells in renal cell carcinoma. Assay used: immunoSEQ multiplex PCR; TCRdb lists only in-frame clones, some missing. This table holds 100,000 to 150,000 clones, approximately 78% found once. Time point described: blood 2 weeks post-SBRT. The treatment here: 15 Gy SBRT to primary tumor, nephrectomy 4 weeks later. The specimen comprised blood, sampled from a patient whose treatment included radiotherapy and nephrectomy. All receptors come from a woman aged 55-69 years with renal cell carcinoma.

This rearrangement joins TRBV2 to TRBJ1-3; D is unresolved. The CDR3 runs 14 residues. The V end was cut by 8 bases, the J end by 0 bases, with 11 bases between. Germline V gene sequence: CDR1 SNHLY, CDR2 FYNNEI. CDR3 coding DNA: TGTGCCAGCGAACCGGGGTTCTCTGGAAACACCATATATTTT. It codes for CASEPGFSGNTIYF. Looking up the rest from reference TRBV2 and TRBJ1-3 gives the full variable domain: EPEVTQTPSHQVTQMGQEVILRCVPISNHLYFYWYRQILGQKVEFLVSFYNNEISEKSEIFDDQFSVERPDGSNFTLKIRSTKLEDSAMYFCASEPGFSGNTIYFGEGSWLTVV.

The rearrangement uses TRBV28 and TRBJ1-4; the D is unclear. CDR1 is MDHEN, CDR2 SYDVKM, per germline. Trimming took off 6 bases at V and 8 bases at J, with 19 bases between the two ends. This CDR3 is built from 15 residues. The DNA of the CDR3 is TGTGCCAGCAGCCCATCCGGGGAGATGAAGGAAAAACTGTTTTTT. Residues: CASSPSGEMKEKLFF. The full variable domain, rest sourced from reference TRBV28 and TRBJ1-4, is DVKVTQSSRYLVKRTGEKVFLECVQDMDHENMFWYRQDPGLGLRLIYFSYDVKMKEKGDIPEGYSVSREKKERFSLILESASTNQTSMYLCASSPSGEMKEKLFFGSGTQLSVL.

This chain uses TRBV9 with TRBJ2-5; tentatively, D is TRBD1 (6 bases). The germline V and J ends were trimmed by 3 bases and 5 bases, with 14 bases remaining between them. The CDR3 runs to 14 residues. The V gene's germline CDR1 is SGDLS and CDR2 YYNGEE. CDR3 in amino acids: CASSERGGEETQYF. The DNA of the CDR3 is TGTGCCAGCAGCGAGAGAGGGGGTGAGGAGACCCAGTACTTC.

The rearrangement joins TRBV5-1 to TRBJ2-3; D remains ambiguous. CDR3 size: 14 residues. The germline V and J ends were trimmed by 0 bases and 2 bases, with 7 bases remaining between them. The germline V gene encodes CDR1 SGHRS and CDR2 YFSETQ. In DNA, the CDR3 is TGCGCCAGCAGCTTGGACGGATCCACAGATACGCAGTATTTT. Amino acid sequence: CASSLDGSTDTQYF.

The chain couples TRBV29-1 to TRBJ2-1, with D possibly being TRBD2 (7 bases). V lost 4 bases and J lost 6, with 16 bases in between. The germline CDR1 and CDR2 sequences are SQVTM and ANQGSEA. The CDR3 length is 14 residues. In DNA form, the CDR3 reads TGCAGCGTTGTATCTAGCGGACAGCGCAATGAGCAGTTCTTC. Translated, it gives CSVVSSGQRNEQFF.

The chain recombines TRBV19 with TRBJ1-1, with 9 bases lining up with TRBD1. Losses at the gene ends were 7 bases for V and 8 bases for J; bases not matched to a gene: 14. The CDR3 consists of 15 residues. Germline CDR1 LNHDA, CDR2 SQIVND (reference sequence). CDR3 region: CASIEARDRATEAFF. CDR3 DNA sequence: TGTGCCAGTATCGAGGCCCGGGACAGGGCTACGGAAGCTTTCTTT. The full variable domain, its missing parts supplied by reference TRBV19 and TRBJ1-1, is DGGITQSPKYLFRKEGQNVTLSCEQNLNHDAMYWYRQDPGQGLRLIYYSQIVNDFQKGDIAEGYSVSREKKESFPLTVTSAQKNPTAFYLCASIEARDRATEAFFGQGTRLTVV.

This chain connects TRBV25-1 to TRBJ1-2; 8 bases are a match to TRBD1. V shed 5 bases and J 7 bases; nucleotides not matched to a gene: 6. Germline V CDR1 and CDR2: MGHDK, SYGVNS. CDR3 length: 13 residues. The chain's CDR3 is CASSNRQGSGYTF. CDR3 DNA sequence: TGTGCCAGCAGTAACCGACAGGGGAGTGGCTACACCTTC.

Ten or more counts support this clone. J is TRBJ1-1 and V is TRBV7-6; possibly TRBD1 for D (5 bases). V was trimmed by 5 bases and J by 1 base, leaving 14 bases between them. Germline CDR1 is SGHVS and CDR2 is FNYEAQ. The CDR3 runs to 15 residues. DNA for the CDR3: TGTGCCAGCAGCCCGCTAACAGGCGGGAACACTGAAGCTTTCTTT. Protein sequence: CASSPLTGGNTEAFF.

The rearrangement uses TRBV7-9 and TRBJ1-1; no clear D gene. The CDR3 spans 17 residues. Per germline, CDR1 SEHNR and CDR2 FQNEAQ (reference sequence). Trimming removed 2 bases from V and 0 bases from J, with 16 bases in between. The CDR3 sequence is CASSLQVGFLMNTEAFF. In nucleotides, the CDR3 is TGTGCCAGCAGCTTACAAGTGGGGTTCCTCATGAACACTGAAGCTTTCTTT.

This chain connects TRBV6-1 to TRBJ2-1, with 7 bases matching TRBD1. Germline trimming cut 2 bases from V and 5 bases from J; bases unmatched to any gene: 3. This CDR3 comprises 14 residues. Per the germline V gene, CDR1 is MNHNS and CDR2 is SASEGT. The CDR3 spells CASSETTGNNEQFF. The CDR3 DNA reads TGTGCCAGCAGTGAAACGACAGGGAACAATGAGCAGTTCTTC.